This T cell receptor beta chain was sequenced during a study of blood T cell repertoires in COVID-19. Original analysis: Reference gene primers were amplified, and this amplification served to estimate nucleated cell counts. The table came from immunoSEQ multiplex PCR; TCRdb's copy has only in-frame clones and leaves some out. V, J and clone size are taken as reported in that table, and D and trimming were inferred from the DNA itself. Of fewer than 300,000 clones listed, about nine tenths were seen once; the top ten hold 2% to 3%. The CDR3 spans 15 residues. Trimming pared 0 bases from V and 3 bases from J, leaving 11 bases between. Germline V gene data show CDR1 as SGDLS and CDR2 as YYNGEE.

The sequencing input was peripheral blood. The TCR comes from a person aged 18-29 years with COVID-19, enrolled during active disease. This rearrangement joins TRBV9 to TRBJ2-3; a possible D gene is TRBD2 (5 bases). CDR3 protein: CASSVGASTTDTQYF. DNA of the CDR3: TGTGCCAGCAGCGTAGGGGCTAGCACTACAGATACGCAGTATTTT. The whole variable domain, filled in from reference TRBV9 and TRBJ2-3, reads DSGVTQTPKHLITATGQRVTLRCSPRSGDLSVYWYQQSLDQGLQFLIQYYNGEERAKGNILERFSAQQFPDLHSELNLSSLELGDSALYFCASSVGASTTDTQYFGPGTRLTVL.